The 2 T cell receptor beta chains in this list originate from one sample, sequenced in a study of CD8 T cells in ankylosing spondylitis. TCRdb re-derived calls from the 5' RACE reads in MiXCR, one entry per CDR3 protein. This sample has tens of thousands of distinct CDR3 sequences; just under 4% occur once, and the top ten carry under 4.5%. Sequencing input: blood, either unsorted or a sorted T cell fraction (not recorded which). These receptors were taken from a female donor with ankylosing spondylitis or in good health (not recorded which).

This clonotype was seen a few times. The rearrangement joins TRBV9 to TRBJ2-7; 11 nucleotides agree with TRBD2. CDR1 is SGDLS and CDR2 is YYNGEE in the germline V gene. With V trimmed by 3 bases and J by 3 bases, 5 bases remained unmatched. The CDR3 is 15 residues long. The CDR3 DNA sequence: TGTGCCAGCAGCGAGGGGACTAGCGGTTACTACGAGCAGTACTTC. Protein product: CASSEGTSGYYEQYF.

This clonotype was observed at least ten times. V and J are TRBV9 and TRBJ1-5; D remains unclear. CDR1 SGDLS and CDR2 YYNGEE come from the germline V gene. This CDR3 region has 13 residues. Trimming took 0 bases from V and 7 from J, leaving 8 bases between them. The chain's CDR3 is CASSVAPGQPQHF. DNA of the CDR3: TGTGCCAGCAGCGTAGCGCCGGGCCAGCCCCAGCATTTT.